This T cell receptor (beta chain) emerged from a study of T cell responses to AZD1222 COVID-19 vaccine. General study results and limits: Close to half of spike-specific TCRs reportedly recognize unmutated variant regions. Spike-specific TCR breadth and depth grew following two AZD1222 doses. None of the repertoires were sampled until the peak T cell response had passed. In a largely white British group with more females than males, clonal diversity was possibly underestimated.

The CDR3 is 15 residues long. Per germline, CDR1 SGHTA and CDR2 FQGNSA. J was trimmed by 2 bases and V by 5 bases; bases with no gene match: 6. Notes on this clone: The antigen is undetermined.

Libraries were prepared by immunoSEQ multiplex PCR; TCRdb keeps only in-frame clonotypes and omits some of them. The table shows 110,000 or so clones, with about 91% occurring only once. The receptor was isolated from an adult in good health. The V gene is TRBV7-2, the J gene TRBJ2-3, with 8 bases aligning to TRBD1. The sequences come from peripheral blood, collected on day 0 of AZD1222 vaccination. The CDR3 nucleotides read TGTGCCAGCAGCCCGTGGACAGGGTACACAGATACGCAGTATTTT. Protein: CASSPWTGYTDTQYF.